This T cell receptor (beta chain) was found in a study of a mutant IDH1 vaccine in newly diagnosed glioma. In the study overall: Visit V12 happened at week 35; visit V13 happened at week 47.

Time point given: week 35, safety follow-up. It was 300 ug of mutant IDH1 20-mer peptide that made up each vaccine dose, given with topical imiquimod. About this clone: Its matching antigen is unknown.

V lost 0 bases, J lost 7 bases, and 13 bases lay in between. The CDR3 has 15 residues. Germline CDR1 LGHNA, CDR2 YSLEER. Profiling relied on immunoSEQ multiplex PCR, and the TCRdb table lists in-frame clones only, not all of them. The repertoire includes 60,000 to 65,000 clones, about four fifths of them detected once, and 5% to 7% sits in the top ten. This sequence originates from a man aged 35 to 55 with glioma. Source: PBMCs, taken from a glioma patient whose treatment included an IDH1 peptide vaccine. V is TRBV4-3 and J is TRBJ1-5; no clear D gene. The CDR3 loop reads CASSQEYNPGQPQHF. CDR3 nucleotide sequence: TGCGCCAGCAGCCAAGAATACAACCCGGGGCAGCCCCAGCATTTT.